This T cell receptor beta chain stems from a study of T cell responses to AZD1222 COVID-19 vaccine. Sequenced by immunoSEQ multiplex PCR; TCRdb stores in-frame clones only, minus some. The sample yields 90,000 to 120,000 clones, about 90% seen once. Points from the study as a whole: Reports say nearly half of spike-specific TCRs go after unmutated variant regions. Clonal diversity was possibly underestimated; the donors were predominantly white British and more often female.

Trimming cost V 3 bases and J 6 bases; bases outside gene matches: 11. In germline, CDR1 is MNHEY, CDR2 SMNVEV (reference sequence). The CDR3 covers 15 residues. Worth noting for this clone: Its antigen is as yet unknown.

The chain carries TRBV27 and TRBJ2-7, with 7 bases identical to TRBD1. The clonotype was recovered from an adult in good health. The source was peripheral blood, collected on day 0 of AZD1222 vaccination. CDR3 DNA: TGTGCCAGCAGTTTTAAGGGGGCCCTAGTGGGCGAGCAGTACTTC. Residues: CASSFKGALVGEQYF.